This entry is about one T cell receptor (beta chain). V trimming: 4 bases; J trimming: 2 bases; junction bases outside the gene matches: 5. Germline V gene lookup returns CDR1 MDHEN and CDR2 SYDVKM. The CDR3 is 15 residues long. This specimen belongs to a study of control samples from healthy donors and cancer patients. Some clones are missing from TCRdb's copy, which holds only in-frame ones; the method was immunoSEQ multiplex PCR. The sample has 60,000 to 95,000 clones; approximately 80% are singletons. This TCR derives from a man in his forties or fifties in good health. What was sequenced was blood. This chain joins TRBV28 and TRBJ1-3; 7 bases map to TRBD1. The CDR3 nucleotides read TGTGCCAGCAGTTCCGGACAGGCCCCTGGAAACACCATATATTTT. Amino acid sequence: CASSSGQAPGNTIYF.